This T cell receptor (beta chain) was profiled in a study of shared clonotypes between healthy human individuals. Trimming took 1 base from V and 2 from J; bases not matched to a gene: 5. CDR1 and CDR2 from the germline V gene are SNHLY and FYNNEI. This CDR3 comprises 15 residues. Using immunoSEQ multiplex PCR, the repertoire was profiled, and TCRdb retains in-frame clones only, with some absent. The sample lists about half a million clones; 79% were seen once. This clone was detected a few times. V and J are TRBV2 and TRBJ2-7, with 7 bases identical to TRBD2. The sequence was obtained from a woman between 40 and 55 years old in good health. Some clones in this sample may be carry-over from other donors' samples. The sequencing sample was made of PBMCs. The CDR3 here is CASSEGSSGAYEQYF. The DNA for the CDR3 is TGTGCCAGCAGTGAAGGTTCTAGCGGCGCCTACGAGCAGTACTTC.